Below are 29 T cell receptor beta chains sequenced from a single sample in a study of blood T cell repertoires in COVID-19. Profiled with immunoSEQ multiplex PCR; TCRdb holds only in-frame clones, not every one. The sample yields 150,000 to 200,000 clones, 85% seen once. The sample consisted of peripheral blood. The receptor source for this set is a human donor with acute or convalescent COVID-19. The donor label of this sample is uncertain.

The chain joins TRBV6-4 to TRBJ1-2; D is perhaps TRBD1 (6 bases). V lost 8 bases and J lost 4, with 14 bases in between. This CDR3 region has 13 residues. Germline V gene sequence: CDR1 MRHNA, CDR2 SNTAGT. CDR3 nucleotide sequence: TGTGCCAGCGACGACAGGTCCCTCTATGGCTACACCTTC. Its translation: CASDDRSLYGYTF.

The genes are TRBV7-8 and TRBJ1-4; D remains unclear. V lost 4 bases to trimming and J lost 0 bases, with 15 bases between them. The CDR3 covers 17 residues. Germline V gene sequence: CDR1 SGHVS, CDR2 FQNEAQ. The CDR3 DNA sequence: TGTGCCAGCAGCTCCGTAGAGGGTGGGGCAACTAATGAAAAACTGTTTTTT. Residues: CASSSVEGGATNEKLFF.

J is TRBJ1-4 and V is TRBV7-9, with TRBD1 matching 10 bases. The CDR3 contains 15 residues. Germline loops: CDR1 SEHNR, CDR2 FQNEAQ (reference sequence). Trimming at V came to 5 bases and at J to 5 bases, leaving 5 bases not matched to a gene. The DNA of the CDR3 is TGTGCCAGCAGCCCCAAGGACAGGGGGAATGAAAAACTGTTTTTT. It yields the protein CASSPKDRGNEKLFF.

The rearrangement uses TRBV20-1 and TRBJ2-2; 7 nucleotides match TRBD2. Germline V gives CDR1 DFQATT, CDR2 SNEGSKA (reference sequence). V trimming: 3 bases; J trimming: 3 bases; junction bases outside the gene matches: 4. The CDR3 length is 14 residues. The CDR3 DNA reads as TGCAGTGCTAGTCTGGGGAGGGACACCGGGGAGCTGTTTTTT. Translated: CSASLGRDTGELFF.

The chain links TRBV10-3 to TRBJ1-1, with D unresolved. Germline CDR1 and CDR2: ENHRY and SYGVKD. Trimming stripped 0 bases from V and 1 base from J, with 6 bases between. This CDR3 spans 14 amino acids. The CDR3 is CAISESQTNTEAFF. For the CDR3, the DNA is TGTGCCATCAGTGAGTCACAGACGAACACTGAAGCTTTCTTT.

The chain carries TRBV2 and TRBJ2-5; D perhaps matches TRBD2 (5 bases). The V end was cut by 5 bases, the J end by 0 bases, with 10 bases between. Germline CDR1 SNHLY, CDR2 FYNNEI. The CDR3 covers 14 residues. The CDR3 bases are TGTGCCAGCAGTCGGCTCGGGGACCAAGAGACCCAGTACTTC. Translating it yields CASSRLGDQETQYF.

CDR3 sequence: CAWSVPGNQPQHF. The CDR3 DNA reads TGTGCCTGGAGTGTTCCAGGCAATCAGCCCCAGCATTTT. The rearrangement uses TRBV30 and TRBJ1-5; no clear D. V was clipped by 0 bases and J by 2 bases, with 5 bases between them. Germline loops: CDR1 GTSNPN, CDR2 SVGIG (reference sequence). CDR3 length: 13 residues.

Only a few counts were recorded for this clone. V is TRBV7-6 and J is TRBJ2-1; TRBD2 is a possible D gene (7 bases). Trimming took 2 bases from V and 6 from J, leaving 20 bases between them. Germline lookup yields CDR1 SGHVS and CDR2 FNYEAQ. The CDR3 totals 17 residues. For the CDR3, the DNA is TGTGCCAGCAGCTTATACGAGGGGGGGGGCGTTGTCAATGAGCAGTTCTTC. Amino acid sequence: CASSLYEGGGVVNEQFF.

V usage is TRBV6-7 and J usage is TRBJ2-5; D is perhaps TRBD2 (6 bases). TRBV6-7 is given ORF status, its function remaining uncertain. Trimming removed 7 bases from V and 0 bases from J, with 24 bases in between. The CDR3 runs 18 residues. The CDR3 reads CASTYCPGTLFNQETQYF. The CDR3 nucleotides are TGTGCCAGCACCTACTGTCCCGGGACTCTTTTCAACCAAGAGACCCAGTACTTC.

CDR3 DNA sequence: TGTGCCAGCAGCTCCCCCGATAGGGCGGGGGGCTACACCTTC. It translates to CASSSPDRAGGYTF. The V and J genes are TRBV13 and TRBJ1-2; D gene uncertain. V shed 4 bases and J shed 8 bases, with 17 bases lying between them. The CDR3 runs 14 residues. CDR1 is PRHDT and CDR2 is FYEKMQ in the germline V gene (reference sequence).

The V and J genes are TRBV6-5 and TRBJ1-1, with unresolved D. CDR1 is MNHEY, CDR2 SVGAGI, per germline. Trimming shortened V by 8 bases and J by 5 bases, and 12 bases separated the two germline ends. The CDR3 has 12 amino acids. The CDR3 here is CASSRVRTEAFF. The CDR3 region has the DNA TGTGCCAGCTCGCGGGTACGTACTGAAGCTTTCTTT.

The chain employs TRBV24-1 and TRBJ2-7; D remains ambiguous. The CDR3 is 13 amino acids. CDR1 and CDR2 (germline): KGHDR, SFDVKD. The V and J ends lost 5 bases and 4 bases respectively, with 11 bases between them. The CDR3 here is CATSGGGSYEQYF. The CDR3 DNA sequence: TGTGCCACCAGTGGAGGTGGGTCTTACGAGCAGTACTTC.

The chain links TRBV4-2 to TRBJ1-1; D is unresolved. V lost 1 base and J 0 bases, leaving 6 bases between the germline ends. Germline loops: CDR1 LGHNA, CDR2 YNFKEQ. The CDR3 contains 14 residues. CDR3 sequence reads: CASSQGHLNTEAFF. The CDR3 DNA follows: TGTGCCAGCAGCCAAGGACACTTGAACACTGAAGCTTTCTTT.

Written as DNA, the CDR3 is TGTGCCAGCTCTAGGAGTGTGGGCAATCAGCCCCAGCATTTT. Protein sequence: CASSRSVGNQPQHF. The genes are TRBV18 and TRBJ1-5; unclear D gene. Trimming cost V 6 bases and J 2 bases, with 11 bases left between them. The CDR3 is made up of 14 amino acids. CDR1 is KGHSH and CDR2 is LQKENI in the germline V gene.

The genes are TRBV7-9 and TRBJ1-2; D is unresolved. Germline V lookup: CDR1 SEHNR, CDR2 FQNEAQ (reference sequence). With 3 bases removed from V and 6 bases from J, the gap between germline ends came to 11 bases. The CDR3 runs to 13 residues. The CDR3 DNA reads TGTGCCAGCAGCTTGGAGGGAAGGGATGGCTACACCTTC. Translated, it gives CASSLEGRDGYTF. The complete variable domain, with remaining parts taken from reference TRBV7-9 and TRBJ1-2, reads DTGVSQNPRHKITKRGQNVTFRCDPISEHNRLYWYRQTLGQGPEFLTYFQNEAQLEKSRLLSDRFSAERPKGSFSTLEIQRTEQGDSAMYLCASSLEGRDGYTFGSGTRLTVV.

The V and J genes are TRBV6-1 and TRBJ2-3; no clear D gene. V was clipped by 3 bases and J by 8 bases, with 12 bases between them. The germline gives CDR1 MNHNS, CDR2 SASEGT. The CDR3 has 13 amino acids. This CDR3 reads CASSETRSSTQYF. The CDR3 bases are TGTGCCAGCAGTGAGACTCGAAGTAGTACGCAGTATTTT.

The chain uses TRBV5-1 and TRBJ2-3; TRBD2 matches 12 bases. This CDR3 is 17 amino acids long. Germline CDR1 SGHRS, CDR2 YFSETQ. The trim removed 0 bases at V and 5 bases at J, leaving 7 bases unmatched. The CDR3 nucleotides read TGCGCCAGCAGCTTGGCCCCTAGCGGGGGGGCTCAAGATACGCAGTATTTT. Its protein product is CASSLAPSGGAQDTQYF.

CDR3 nucleotides: TGTGCCAGCAGCTTAAATCCCCCCCCGGGACAGCATTCGGGCGAGCAGTACTTC. Translating it yields CASSLNPPPGQHSGEQYF. The chain carries TRBV7-3 and TRBJ2-7, with TRBD1 identical over 7 bases. Germline trimming cut 1 base from V and 6 bases from J; bases unmatched to any gene: 18. The CDR3 covers 18 residues. CDR1 SGHTA and CDR2 FQGTGA come from the germline V gene.

In its sample, this clone was seen a few times. The chain joins TRBV5-4 to TRBJ1-2; D not resolved. Trimming took off 2 bases at V and 0 bases at J, with 5 bases between the two ends. The CDR3 is 13 residues long. Germline CDR1 reads SGHNT; CDR2 reads YYREEE (reference sequence). CDR3 nucleotide sequence: TGTGCCAGCAGCTTTACAACTAACTATGGCTACACCTTC. It yields the protein CASSFTTNYGYTF. The whole variable domain, remainder taken from reference TRBV5-4 and TRBJ1-2, is ETGVTQSPTHLIKTRGQQVTLRCSSQSGHNTVSWYQQALGQGPQFIFQYYREEENGRGNFPPRFSGLQFPNYSSELNVNALELDDSALYLCASSFTTNYGYTFGSGTRLTVV.

This chain uses TRBV18 with TRBJ1-1; TRBD1 aligns across 9 bases. The junction had 10 bases not matched to a gene; V was cut back by 1 base and J by 4 bases. CDR1 and CDR2 (germline): KGHSH, LQKENI. The CDR3 consists of 17 residues. CDR3: CASSPRLTGGKSTEAFF. DNA of the CDR3: TGTGCCAGCTCACCACGGTTGACAGGGGGTAAAAGCACTGAAGCTTTCTTT.

The chain couples TRBV6-2 or TRBV6-3 to TRBJ2-5; no clear D gene. The V gene lost 4 bases and the J gene lost 1 base, with 4 bases spanning the gap. Germline lookup yields CDR1 MNHEY and CDR2 SVGEGT. The CDR3 extends over 12 amino acids. The CDR3 spells CASSWAQETQYF. CDR3 DNA: TGTGCCAGCAGTTGGGCCCAAGAGACCCAGTACTTC.

This clone has only a few counts. Written as DNA, the CDR3 is TGTGCCAGCAGCCTCGGGGGGCCCCAAGATACGCAGTATTTT. Translated: CASSLGGPQDTQYF. The genes are TRBV7-6 and TRBJ2-3; a weak D match, TRBD2 (7 bases). This CDR3 has 14 amino acids. In germline, CDR1 is SGHVS, CDR2 FNYEAQ. The ends were cut back, 5 bases at V and 5 bases at J, with 14 bases in the middle.

This chain uses TRBV24-1 with TRBJ2-1; 7 bases match TRBD2. Germline V gives CDR1 KGHDR, CDR2 SFDVKD. After removal of 3 bases from V and 7 bases from J, the junction contained 2 bases not matched to a gene. This CDR3 is 13 amino acids long. CDR3 sequence reads: CATSDAGRNEQFF. The CDR3, as DNA: TGTGCCACCAGTGATGCCGGGAGGAATGAGCAGTTCTTC.

This chain links TRBV5-4 with TRBJ1-6; 8 nucleotides agree with TRBD1. Germline values: CDR1 SGHNT, CDR2 YYREEE (reference sequence). Losses at the gene ends were 6 bases for V and 3 bases for J; bases not matched to a gene: 8. This CDR3 contains 16 residues. The chain's CDR3 is CASNLQGDFYNSPLHF. As DNA, the CDR3 is TGTGCCAGCAACCTACAGGGGGACTTCTATAATTCACCCCTCCACTTT. The variable domain in full, completed from reference TRBV5-4 and TRBJ1-6, reads ETGVTQSPTHLIKTRGQQVTLRCSSQSGHNTVSWYQQALGQGPQFIFQYYREEENGRGNFPPRFSGLQFPNYSSELNVNALELDDSALYLCASNLQGDFYNSPLHFGNGTRLTVT.

J is TRBJ2-5 and V is TRBV6-1; 9 positions agree with TRBD2. Germline V lookup: CDR1 MNHNS, CDR2 SASEGT. This CDR3 comprises 17 residues. Germline trimming cut 4 bases from V and 5 bases from J; bases unmatched to any gene: 14. Written as DNA, the CDR3 is TGTGCCAGCAGTGGAGGGGTGGCTAGCGGGGCCCGGGAGACCCAGTACTTC. It is translated as CASSGGVASGARETQYF.

V gene TRBV2 combines with J gene TRBJ1-6; D is perhaps TRBD1 (5 bases). The CDR3 totals 15 residues. Between the trimmed V and J ends, which lost 7 bases and 7 bases, there was a span of 17 bases. CDR1 is SNHLY, CDR2 FYNNEI, per germline. The CDR3 is CASTFARGKNSPLHF. DNA for the CDR3: TGTGCCAGCACCTTCGCCCGGGGGAAAAATTCACCCCTCCACTTT.

This clone was seen just once. J is TRBJ2-3 and V is TRBV4-1; 13 nucleotides line up with TRBD2. CDR3 length equals 20 residues. Per the germline V gene, CDR1 is MGHRA and CDR2 is YSYEKL. V trimming: 1 base; J trimming: 0 bases; junction bases outside the gene matches: 10. CDR3 amino acids: CASSQALRTSGGASTDTQYF. The DNA for the CDR3 is TGCGCCAGCAGCCAAGCGTTGCGGACTAGCGGGGGCGCTAGCACAGATACGCAGTATTTT.

The chain recombines TRBV4-2 with TRBJ1-6; the match to TRBD1 covers 7 bases. The CDR3 covers 17 residues. The junction had 14 bases not matched to a gene; V was cut back by 2 bases and J by 10 bases. Per germline, CDR1 LGHNA and CDR2 YNFKEQ. The CDR3 region has the DNA TGTGCCAGCAGCCAACCCAGGGGGGACTCTGAGCGATCACCCCTCCACTTT. This gives the protein CASSQPRGDSERSPLHF.

This chain links TRBV7-8 with TRBJ1-1, with 11 positions matching TRBD1. Per the germline V gene, CDR1 is SGHVS and CDR2 is FQNEAQ. The CDR3 is made up of 15 amino acids. V dropped 4 bases and J dropped 5; count of bases not matched to a gene: 6. DNA of the CDR3: TGTGCCAGCAGCTCCGGACAGGGGGCACGGACTGAAGCTTTCTTT. Amino acids: CASSSGQGARTEAFF.